One and the same sample provided the 6 T cell receptor beta chains below, sequenced in a study of blood T cell repertoires in COVID-19. Assay used: immunoSEQ multiplex PCR; TCRdb lists only in-frame clones, some missing. The profile covers 120,000 to 150,000 clones, with around 81% appearing a single time and under 3% taken by the ten largest. The specimen was peripheral blood. Receptors were obtained from a woman in her thirties or forties with active or convalescent COVID-19.

V gene TRBV24-1 combines with J gene TRBJ1-5, with 7 nucleotides matching TRBD1. The CDR3 is 18 amino acids. After removal of 2 bases from V and 0 bases from J, the junction contained 9 bases not matched to a gene. Per the germline V gene, CDR1 is KGHDR and CDR2 is SFDVKD. In nucleotides, the CDR3 is TGTGCCACCAGTGATTCGACAACCGGGACAGCTAGCAATCAGCCCCAGCATTTT. It yields the protein CATSDSTTGTASNQPQHF.

This chain uses TRBV6-5 with TRBJ1-5; D call uncertain. The CDR3 runs to 15 residues. Germline-derived CDR1 and CDR2 are MNHEY and SVGAGI. Trimming left V 0 bases short and J 3 bases short, with 9 bases between. The CDR3: CASSYSTGLNQPQHF. The DNA of the CDR3 is TGTGCCAGCAGTTACTCGACCGGACTCAATCAGCCCCAGCATTTT.

This sequence joins TRBV3-1 (or the pseudogene TRBV3-2) and TRBJ1-1; D unclear. This CDR3 contains 14 residues. Trimming removed 1 base from V and 8 bases from J, with 14 bases in between. CDR1 is LGHDT and CDR2 is YNNKEL in the germline V gene (reference sequence). This chain's CDR3 is CASSQAFRTVEAFF. In DNA form, the CDR3 reads TGTGCCAGCAGCCAAGCATTTCGAACAGTCGAAGCTTTCTTT.

The V call is TRBV4-2, the J call TRBJ2-7; TRBD2 aligns across 13 bases. The V gene's germline CDR1 is LGHNA and CDR2 YNFKEQ. The ends lost 0 bases at V and 7 bases at J; junction bases unmatched: 9. This CDR3 has 17 residues. CDR3 nucleotides: TGTGCCAGCAGCCAAGAACTAGCGGGGGGGCCGAGAGGGGAGCAGTACTTC. Translation: CASSQELAGGPRGEQYF.

Only one count was recorded for this clone. This chain joins TRBV3-1 (or the pseudogene TRBV3-2) and TRBJ1-1; TRBD1 matches at 7 bases. The CDR3 loop spans 14 amino acids. Trimming removed 4 bases from V and 1 base from J; junction bases left unmatched: 3. The germline gives CDR1 LGHDT, CDR2 YNNKEL (reference sequence). The CDR3 region has the DNA TGTGCCAGCAGCCCTTGGACAGGGAACACTGAAGCTTTCTTT. Its translation is CASSPWTGNTEAFF.

The chain couples TRBV5-1 to TRBJ1-2; a weak D match, TRBD1 (6 bases). The V and J ends lost 0 bases and 6 bases respectively, with 12 bases between them. CDR1 and CDR2 from the germline V gene are SGHRS and YFSETQ. The CDR3 spans 14 residues. The chain's CDR3 is CASSLGTGRDGYTF. CDR3 nucleotide sequence: TGCGCCAGCAGCTTGGGAACAGGGAGGGATGGCTACACCTTC.